The rows below give T cell receptor beta chains drawn from one sample of a study of low-dose radiotherapy and immunotherapy resistance in tumors. TCRdb re-derived calls from the reads in MiXCR, one entry per CDR3 protein. The data show about 64,000 distinct CDR3 sequences, approximately 26% seen once. The sample in question was PBMCs, obtained before treatment. The receptors here all came from a male donor with rectosigmoid adenocarcinoma. Each CDR3 is given with its conserved first and last residue. The D gene is left open where the match is weak. The size field is filled for only some rows; it gives once, few, many or a size class.

v_call	j_call	d_call	clone_size	cdr3_nt	cdr3_aa
TRBV6-2/TRBV6-3	TRBJ2-3	NA	many	TGTGCCAGCAGCTCGCCTAGCACAGATACGCAGTATTTT	CASSSPSTDTQYF
TRBV7-2	TRBJ2-5	TRBD1	once	TGTGCCAGCAGCCCACCGGGACAGGGGGCCCAAGAGACCCAGTACTTC	CASSPPGQGAQETQYF
TRBV28	TRBJ2-3	NA	NA	TGTGCCAGCAGCCCGGTTACTGGGAATACGCAGTATTTT	CASSPVTGNTQYF
TRBV15	TRBJ2-5	NA	many	TGTGCCACCAGCAGAGTTCGTTGGCAAGAGACCCAGTACTTC	CATSRVRWQETQYF
TRBV12-3/TRBV12-4	TRBJ1-1	NA	NA	TGTGCCAGCAGTTTAACCCGGACGAACACTGAAGCTTTCTTT	CASSLTRTNTEAFF
TRBV19	TRBJ1-1	NA	many	TGTGCCAGTCGGGGGTCCGGGATCACTGAAGCTTTCTTT	CASRGSGITEAFF
TRBV2	TRBJ2-3	TRBD1	NA	TGTGCCAGCAGCCGCAGGCAGGGGGACACAGATACGCAGTATTTT	CASSRRQGDTDTQYF
TRBV5-1	TRBJ2-1	TRBD2	NA	TGCGCCAGCAGCTTGGCCCGATCAGCGGGGGTTAGCAATGAGCAGTTCTTC	CASSLARSAGVSNEQFF
TRBV6-1	TRBJ2-1	TRBD2	NA	TGTGCCAGCAGTCGGGGAGGCGGGGGAGGGAATGAGCAGTTCTTC	CASSRGGGGGNEQFF
TRBV7-3	TRBJ2-6	TRBD1	NA	TGTGCCAGCAGCTTAAAGGGGGACAGGGGGCCTTTTGGGGCCAACGTCCTGACTTTC	CASSLKGDRGPFGANVLTF
TRBV24-1	TRBJ2-2	NA	NA	TGTGCCACCGCCCCGGGACAGAACACCGGGGAGCTGTTTTTT	CATAPGQNTGELFF
TRBV11-2	TRBJ2-7	NA	many	TGTGCCAGCAGCTTACTAGCTACCCACGAGCAGTACTTC	CASSLLATHEQYF
TRBV19	TRBJ1-2	NA	once	TGTGCCAGTCGAGATGGAGACTATGGCTACACCTTC	CASRDGDYGYTF
TRBV5-1	TRBJ2-7	NA	many	TGCGCCAGCAGCTTGAGGTTGGCCGACGAGCAGTACTTC	CASSLRLADEQYF
TRBV28	TRBJ2-5	TRBD1	many	TGTGCCAGCAGTTTAGAACAGGGGGTGCTGGAGACCCAGTACTTC	CASSLEQGVLETQYF
TRBV5-1	TRBJ1-6	NA	NA	TGCGCCAGCAGCGCGGACAGCGGGCGAGGTTCACCCCTCCACTTT	CASSADSGRGSPLHF
TRBV29-1	TRBJ1-1	TRBD1	NA	TGCAGCGTTGATCGGCAGGGGGCGGCTGAAGCTTTCTTT	CSVDRQGAAEAFF
TRBV6-2/TRBV6-3	TRBJ2-1	TRBD2	once	TGTGCCAGCAGTTACCACCCGCCCGGTCGGGAGGGCCAAGATGAGCAGTTCTTC	CASSYHPPGREGQDEQFF
TRBV29-1	TRBJ2-7	TRBD1	many	TGCAGCGTTAAGAATACAGACAGGGGGCAGTACGAGCAGTACTTC	CSVKNTDRGQYEQYF
TRBV12-3/TRBV12-4	TRBJ2-5	NA	many	TGTGCCAGCAGTGCACAGGGACAAGAGACCCAGTACTTC	CASSAQGQETQYF
TRBV27	TRBJ1-5	NA	many	TGTGCCAGCAGTTTTGTGACTAGCAATCAGCCCCAGCATTTT	CASSFVTSNQPQHF
TRBV28	TRBJ2-7	NA	few	TGTGCCAGCAGCGGATTCAGGGGCCTCAGGGACGAGCAGTACTTC	CASSGFRGLRDEQYF
TRBV7-9	TRBJ2-5	TRBD2	NA	TGTGCCAGCAATTTGGGACGGGGGGATCGGACCCAGTACTTC	CASNLGRGDRTQYF
TRBV29-1	TRBJ1-1	TRBD1	many	TGCAGCGTTAAGACAGGGACAACAGCTGAAGCTTTCTTT	CSVKTGTTAEAFF
TRBV11-2	TRBJ1-4	NA	many	TGTGCCAGCAGCTCGGACATAGCGGCTTCAACTAATGAAAAACTGTTTTTT	CASSSDIAASTNEKLFF
TRBV28	TRBJ2-7	NA	medium-sized	TGTGCCAGCCAAAGGACCTACGAGCAGTACTTC	CASQRTYEQYF
TRBV27	TRBJ2-6	TRBD1	many	TGTGCCAGCACCTGGACAGGGGGCTCTGGGGCCAACGTCCTGACTTTC	CASTWTGGSGANVLTF
TRBV28	TRBJ2-3	TRBD2	NA	TGTGCCAGCAGTTTGCTAGCGGGAGGTACGCAGTATTTT	CASSLLAGGTQYF
TRBV28	TRBJ2-5	NA	NA	TGTGCCAGCAGTTTAATGGGCCGGGAGACCCAGTACTTC	CASSLMGRETQYF
TRBV20-1	TRBJ2-1	TRBD2	NA	TGCACCATAGCCGGGCTAGCGGGAGCTACCTCCTACAATGAGCAGTTCTTC	CTIAGLAGATSYNEQFF
TRBV20-1	TRBJ2-1	TRBD2	few	TGCAGTGCCCCGTTGGAGAGCGGGAACAATGAGCAGTTCTTC	CSAPLESGNNEQFF
TRBV18	TRBJ2-3	NA	many	TGTGCCAGCTCACCAGGGACCGGCCAGGGCACAGATACGCAGTATTTT	CASSPGTGQGTDTQYF
TRBV7-9	TRBJ1-2	NA	NA	TGTGCCAGCAGCTTAGGGGAAGGTGCTAGATATGGCTACACCTTC	CASSLGEGARYGYTF
TRBV3-1	TRBJ2-5	TRBD2	many	TGTGCCAGCAGCCGGACTAGTAGAGAGACCCAGTACTTC	CASSRTSRETQYF
TRBV11-2	TRBJ1-6	NA	many	TGTGCCAGCAGGCCAAACGCGGGGGCGGGTAATTCACCCCTCCACTTT	CASRPNAGAGNSPLHF
TRBV28	TRBJ1-2	NA	NA	TGTGCCAGCAGCTCCCACAGCGGGGGCTATGGCTACACCTTC	CASSSHSGGYGYTF
TRBV4-2	TRBJ2-7	TRBD1	NA	TGTGCCAGCAGCGTCCCGGGACAGGGATCCTACGAGCAGTACTTC	CASSVPGQGSYEQYF
TRBV11-3	TRBJ2-3	NA	many	TGTGCCAGCAGCCCGACGGTCGGTTTGATGAATACGCAGTATTTT	CASSPTVGLMNTQYF
TRBV4-1	TRBJ2-1	NA	many	TGCGCCAGCAGCCAAGGGTCAGTCGGGCAGTTCTTC	CASSQGSVGQFF
TRBV28	TRBJ2-6	NA	many	TGTGCCAGCAGGGGGGCTGGGGCCAACGTCCTGACTTTC	CASRGAGANVLTF
TRBV20-1	TRBJ1-2	NA	few	TGCAGTGCGGAGGAGCACGATGGCTACACCTTC	CSAEEHDGYTF